This T cell receptor beta chain was obtained from a study of OX40 agonist ivuxolimab in advanced cancers. Whole-study findings and limits: At 0.1 to 3.0 mg/kg and by week 6, clonal expansion occurred in CD4+ and CD8+ blood T cells. Mean expanded clone counts were higher in CD8+ than CD4+ T cells.

A remark on this clone: Its antigen is undetermined.

Trimming at V came to 3 bases and at J to 7 bases, leaving 9 bases not matched to a gene. Germline V lookup: CDR1 LNHDA, CDR2 SQIVND (reference sequence). The length of the CDR3 is 15 residues. Libraries were prepared by immunoSEQ multiplex PCR; TCRdb keeps only in-frame clonotypes and omits some of them. This repertoire shows about 100,000 clones, 91% found once; its top ten account for roughly 0.56%. At cycle 4 day 1, cycle 7 day 1, and baseline, blood was sampled. V and J are TRBV19 and TRBJ2-1; 7 bases fit TRBD2. This TCR was recovered from an adult with an advanced solid tumor such as melanoma, head and neck, liver or kidney cancer. This specimen consisted of CD4+ or CD8+ T cells sorted from blood, obtained in a trial of the OX40 agonist ivuxolimab. The CDR3 DNA reads as TGTGCCAGTAGTATTGAGGGAGGGCCGTGGAATGAGCAGTTCTTC. It encodes CASSIEGGPWNEQFF. The complete variable domain, with remaining parts taken from reference TRBV19 and TRBJ2-1, reads DGGITQSPKYLFRKEGQNVTLSCEQNLNHDAMYWYRQDPGQGLRLIYYSQIVNDFQKGDIAEGYSVSREKKESFPLTVTSAQKNPTAFYLCASSIEGGPWNEQFFGPGTRLTVL.